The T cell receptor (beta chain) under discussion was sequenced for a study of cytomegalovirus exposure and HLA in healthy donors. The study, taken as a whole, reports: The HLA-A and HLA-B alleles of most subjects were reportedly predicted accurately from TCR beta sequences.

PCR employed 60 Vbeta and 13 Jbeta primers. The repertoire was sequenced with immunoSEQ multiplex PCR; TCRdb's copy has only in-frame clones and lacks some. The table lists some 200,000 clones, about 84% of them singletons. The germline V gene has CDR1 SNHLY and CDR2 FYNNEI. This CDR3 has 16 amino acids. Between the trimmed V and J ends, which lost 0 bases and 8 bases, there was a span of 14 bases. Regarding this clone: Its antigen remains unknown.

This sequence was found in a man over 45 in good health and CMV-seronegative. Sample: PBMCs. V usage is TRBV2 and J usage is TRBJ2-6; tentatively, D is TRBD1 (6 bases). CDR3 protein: CASSEARDIRTNVLTF. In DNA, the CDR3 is TGTGCCAGCAGTGAAGCCCGGGACATACGAACCAACGTCCTGACTTTC.